This TCR beta chain was identified in a study of T cell repertoires in cytomegalovirus infection (dated by TCRdb to the late 2010s). Study-wide context: Donor HLA type was relevant to the analysis, because carriage of CMV infection together with the matching HLA type was indicated by public TCR beta signatures. The investigation overall reported the following: In both this cohort and an independent cohort of 350 to 400 donors, the cumulative frequency of public TCR beta family members distinguished carriers of CMV infection plus the relevant HLA type. The ex vivo response was dominated by HLA-C-restricted CMV-specific TCR beta clonotypes, which also provided the single most frequent clonotype in two of eight donors.

Sequenced on an Illumina HiSeq 1500. TCRdb cleaned the public reads at Q25 with fastp, built clones with MiXCR and kept in-frame beta chains. Each CDR3 protein gets just one entry, which takes the most common genes and DNA from the rows behind it. The sample includes roughly 640,000 distinct CDR3 sequences, with approximately 24% observed a single time. Together, the top ten hold 7% to 9% of the sample. Compared with germline, V lacks 5 bases and J lacks 4 bases; bases without a gene match: 10. The germline V gene supplies CDR1 SQVTM and CDR2 ANQGSEA. From cysteine to phenylalanine, the CDR3 is 14 amino acids long. Only the CDR3 portion is preserved as DNA: 42 bases, with reading frame beginning at the first base. This clonotype was counted only a few times. No antigen is known for it. There are no base qualities to consult, and no much larger clone falls within one base.

The sequence was obtained from a human donor in good health (CMV status not recorded). Some clones in this sample may be carry-over from other donors' samples. The chain is assembled from TRBV29-1 and TRBJ2-5; 7 junctional bases match TRBD2. Sequencing was carried out using CD8+ T cells from PBMCs. CDR3 loop: CSVTPRGRGETQYF. The base sequence is TGCAGCGTTACCCCCCGGGGGAGGGGAGAGACCCAGTACTTC.